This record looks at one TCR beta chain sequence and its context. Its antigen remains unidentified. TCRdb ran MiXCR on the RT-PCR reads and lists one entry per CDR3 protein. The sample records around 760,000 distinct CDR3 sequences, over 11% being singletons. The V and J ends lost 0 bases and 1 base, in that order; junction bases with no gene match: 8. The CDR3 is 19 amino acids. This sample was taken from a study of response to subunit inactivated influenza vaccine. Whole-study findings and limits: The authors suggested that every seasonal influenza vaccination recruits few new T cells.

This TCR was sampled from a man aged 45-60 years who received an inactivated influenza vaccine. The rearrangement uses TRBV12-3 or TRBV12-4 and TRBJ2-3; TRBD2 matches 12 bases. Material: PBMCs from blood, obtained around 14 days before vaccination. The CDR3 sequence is CASSLAGRLAGAGTDTQYF. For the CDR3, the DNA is TGTGCCAGCAGTTTAGCGGGAAGACTAGCGGGAGCTGGCACAGATACGCAGTATTTT.